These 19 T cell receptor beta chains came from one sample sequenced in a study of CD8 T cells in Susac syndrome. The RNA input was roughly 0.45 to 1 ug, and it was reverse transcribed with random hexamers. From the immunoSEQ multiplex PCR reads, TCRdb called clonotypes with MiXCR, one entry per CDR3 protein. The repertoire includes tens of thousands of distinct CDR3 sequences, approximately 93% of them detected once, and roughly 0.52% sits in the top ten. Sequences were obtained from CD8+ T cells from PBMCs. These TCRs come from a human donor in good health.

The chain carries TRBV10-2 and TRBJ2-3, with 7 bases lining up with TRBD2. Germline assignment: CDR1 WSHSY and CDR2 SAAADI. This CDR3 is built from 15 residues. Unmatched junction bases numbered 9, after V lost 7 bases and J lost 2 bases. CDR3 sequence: CASTSGGRHTDTQYF. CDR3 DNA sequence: TGCGCCAGCACCTCGGGGGGACGGCACACAGATACGCAGTATTTT.

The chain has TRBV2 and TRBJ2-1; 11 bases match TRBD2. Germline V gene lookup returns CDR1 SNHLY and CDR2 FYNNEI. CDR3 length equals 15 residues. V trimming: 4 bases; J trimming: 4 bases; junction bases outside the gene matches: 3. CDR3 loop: CASSGPSGRYNEQFF. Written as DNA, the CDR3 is TGTGCCAGCAGTGGTCCTAGCGGGAGGTACAATGAGCAGTTCTTC.

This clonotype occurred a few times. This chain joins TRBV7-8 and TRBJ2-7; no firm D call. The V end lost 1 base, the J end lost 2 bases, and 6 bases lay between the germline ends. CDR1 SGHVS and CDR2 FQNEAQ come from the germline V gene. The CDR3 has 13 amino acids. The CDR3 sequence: CASSLGGTYEQYF. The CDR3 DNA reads TGTGCCAGCAGCTTAGGCGGAACCTACGAGCAGTACTTC.

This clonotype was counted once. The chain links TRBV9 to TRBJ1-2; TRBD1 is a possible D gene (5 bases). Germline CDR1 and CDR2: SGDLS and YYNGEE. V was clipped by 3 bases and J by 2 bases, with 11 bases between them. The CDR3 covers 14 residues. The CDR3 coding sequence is TGTGCCAGCAGCGATAAGGGGTTCAACTATGGCTACACCTTC. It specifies CASSDKGFNYGYTF.

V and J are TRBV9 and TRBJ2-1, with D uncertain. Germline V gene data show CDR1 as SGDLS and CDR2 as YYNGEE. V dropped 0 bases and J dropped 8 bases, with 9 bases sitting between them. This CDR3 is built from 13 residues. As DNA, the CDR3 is TGTGCCAGCAGCGTAGAGTCCTTCGATGAGCAGTTCTTC. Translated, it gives CASSVESFDEQFF. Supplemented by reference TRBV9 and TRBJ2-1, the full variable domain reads DSGVTQTPKHLITATGQRVTLRCSPRSGDLSVYWYQQSLDQGLQFLIQYYNGEERAKGNILERFSAQQFPDLHSELNLSSLELGDSALYFCASSVESFDEQFFGPGTRLTVL.

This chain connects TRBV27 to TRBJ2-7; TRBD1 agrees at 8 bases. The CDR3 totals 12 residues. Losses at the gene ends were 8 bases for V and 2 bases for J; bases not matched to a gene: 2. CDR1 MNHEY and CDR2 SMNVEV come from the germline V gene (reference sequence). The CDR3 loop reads CASRQGPYEQYF. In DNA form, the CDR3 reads TGTGCCAGCCGACAGGGGCCCTACGAGCAGTACTTC.

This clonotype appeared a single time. The CDR3 DNA sequence: TGTGCCAGCAGCCCCGGGACAGGTTTTTTCTATGGCTACACCTTC. Encoded protein: CASSPGTGFFYGYTF. The rearrangement joins TRBV5-6 to TRBJ1-2; 8 nucleotides agree with TRBD1. This CDR3 is 15 amino acids long. V lost 4 bases and J lost 4; bases outside the gene matches: 9. Germline V gene lookup returns CDR1 SGHDT and CDR2 YYEEEE. Full variable domain (remainder filled in from reference TRBV5-6 and TRBJ1-2): DAGVTQSPTHLIKTRGQQVTLRCSPKSGHDTVSWYQQALGQGPQFIFQYYEEEERQRGNFPDRFSGHQFPNYSSELNVNALLLGDSALYLCASSPGTGFFYGYTFGSGTRLTVV.

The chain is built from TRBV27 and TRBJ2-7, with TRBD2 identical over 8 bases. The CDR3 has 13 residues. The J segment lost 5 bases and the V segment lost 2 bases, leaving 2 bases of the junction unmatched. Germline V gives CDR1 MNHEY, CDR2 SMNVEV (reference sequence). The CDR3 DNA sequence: TGTGCCAGCAGTTTAAGCGGGAGTCACGAGCAGTACTTC. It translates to CASSLSGSHEQYF.

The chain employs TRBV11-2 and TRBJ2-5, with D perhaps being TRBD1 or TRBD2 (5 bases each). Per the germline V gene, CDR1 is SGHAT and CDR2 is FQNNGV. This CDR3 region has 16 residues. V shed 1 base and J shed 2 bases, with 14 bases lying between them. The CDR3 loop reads CASSLVLRGEQETQYF. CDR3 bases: TGTGCCAGCAGCTTAGTCCTAAGAGGGGAACAAGAGACCCAGTACTTC.

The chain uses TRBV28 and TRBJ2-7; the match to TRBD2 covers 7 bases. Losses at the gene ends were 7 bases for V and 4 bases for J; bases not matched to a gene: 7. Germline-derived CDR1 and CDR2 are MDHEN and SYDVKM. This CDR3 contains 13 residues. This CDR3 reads CASNLSSGYEQYF. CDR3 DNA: TGTGCCAGCAACCTTAGTAGCGGGTACGAGCAGTACTTC.

CDR3 bases: TGCAGCGTTGAAAATGAGCAGTTCTTC. This codes for CSVENEQFF. V gene TRBV29-1 combines with J gene TRBJ2-1; D gene ambiguous. Per the germline V gene, CDR1 is SQVTM and CDR2 is ANQGSEA. Between the trimmed V and J ends, which lost 2 bases and 7 bases, there was a span of 0 bases. The CDR3 covers 9 residues.

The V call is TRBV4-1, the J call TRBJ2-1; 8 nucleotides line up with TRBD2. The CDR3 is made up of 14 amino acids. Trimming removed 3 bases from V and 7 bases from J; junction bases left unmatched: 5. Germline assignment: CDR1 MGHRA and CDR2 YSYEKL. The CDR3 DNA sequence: TGCGCCAGCAGCCATCCGTCGGGGGGGAATGAGCAGTTCTTC. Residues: CASSHPSGGNEQFF.

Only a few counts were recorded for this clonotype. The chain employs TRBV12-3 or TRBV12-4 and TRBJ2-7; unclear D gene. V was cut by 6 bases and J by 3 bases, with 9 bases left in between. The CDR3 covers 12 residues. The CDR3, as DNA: TGTGCCAGCAGCAGGATCCACTACGAGCAGTACTTC. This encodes CASSRIHYEQYF.

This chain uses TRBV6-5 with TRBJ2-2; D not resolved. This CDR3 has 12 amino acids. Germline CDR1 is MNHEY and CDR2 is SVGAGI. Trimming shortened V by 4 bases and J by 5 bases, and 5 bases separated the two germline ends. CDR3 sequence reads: CASSSSTGELFF. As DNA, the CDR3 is TGTGCCAGCAGTTCGTCAACCGGGGAGCTGTTTTTT.

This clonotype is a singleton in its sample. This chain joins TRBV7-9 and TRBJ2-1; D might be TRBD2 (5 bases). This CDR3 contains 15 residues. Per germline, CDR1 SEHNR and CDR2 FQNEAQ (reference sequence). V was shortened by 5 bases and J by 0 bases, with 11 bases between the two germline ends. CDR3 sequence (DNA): TGTGCCAGCAGCCGGTCGGGGAGCTCCTACAATGAGCAGTTCTTC. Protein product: CASSRSGSSYNEQFF.

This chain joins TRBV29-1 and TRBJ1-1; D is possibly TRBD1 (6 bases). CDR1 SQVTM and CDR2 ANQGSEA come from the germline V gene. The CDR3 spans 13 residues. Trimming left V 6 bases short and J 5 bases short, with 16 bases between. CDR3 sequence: CSVSGGEETEAFF. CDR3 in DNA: TGCAGCGTGAGCGGGGGCGAGGAGACTGAAGCTTTCTTT.

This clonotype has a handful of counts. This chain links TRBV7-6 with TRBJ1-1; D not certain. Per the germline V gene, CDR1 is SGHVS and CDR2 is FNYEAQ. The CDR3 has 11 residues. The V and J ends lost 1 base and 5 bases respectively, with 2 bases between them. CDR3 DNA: TGTGCCAGCAGCTTAGGGACTGAAGCTTTCTTT. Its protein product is CASSLGTEAFF.

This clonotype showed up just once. CDR3 amino acids: CASSTPGTVYYGYTF. Written as DNA, the CDR3 is TGTGCCAGCAGCACCCCCGGGACAGTGTATTATGGCTACACCTTC. The chain carries TRBV5-6 and TRBJ1-2; 7 nucleotides line up with TRBD1. The CDR3 runs to 15 residues. Germline CDR1 is SGHDT and CDR2 is YYEEEE. V lost 4 bases and J lost 5; bases outside the gene matches: 11.

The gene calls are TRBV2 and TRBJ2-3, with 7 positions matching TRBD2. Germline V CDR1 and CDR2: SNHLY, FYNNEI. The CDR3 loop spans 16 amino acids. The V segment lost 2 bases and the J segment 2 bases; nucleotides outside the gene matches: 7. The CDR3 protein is CASSERLALITDTQYF. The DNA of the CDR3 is TGTGCCAGCAGTGAACGACTAGCACTAATCACAGATACGCAGTATTTT. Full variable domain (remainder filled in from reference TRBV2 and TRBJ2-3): EPEVTQTPSHQVTQMGQEVILRCVPISNHLYFYWYRQILGQKVEFLVSFYNNEISEKSEIFDDQFSVERPDGSNFTLKIRSTKLEDSAMYFCASSERLALITDTQYFGPGTRLTVL.